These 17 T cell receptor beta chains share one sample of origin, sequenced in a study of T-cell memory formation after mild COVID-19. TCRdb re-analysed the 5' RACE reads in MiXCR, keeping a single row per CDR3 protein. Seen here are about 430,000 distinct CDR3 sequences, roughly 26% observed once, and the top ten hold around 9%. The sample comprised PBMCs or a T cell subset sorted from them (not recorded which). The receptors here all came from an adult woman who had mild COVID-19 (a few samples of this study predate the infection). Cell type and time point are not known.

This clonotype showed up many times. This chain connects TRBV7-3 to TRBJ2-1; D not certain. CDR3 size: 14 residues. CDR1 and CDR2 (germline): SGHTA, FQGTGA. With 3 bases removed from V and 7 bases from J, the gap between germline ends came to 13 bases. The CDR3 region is CASSFNTLANEQFF. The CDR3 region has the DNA TGTGCCAGCAGCTTCAATACGTTGGCAAATGAGCAGTTCTTC.

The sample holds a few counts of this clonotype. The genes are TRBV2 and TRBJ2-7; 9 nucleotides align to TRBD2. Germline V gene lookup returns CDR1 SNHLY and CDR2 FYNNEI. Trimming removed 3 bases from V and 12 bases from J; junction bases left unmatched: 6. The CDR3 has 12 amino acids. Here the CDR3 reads CASSETSGRPYF. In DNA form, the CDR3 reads TGTGCCAGCAGTGAGACTAGCGGAAGACCGTACTTC.

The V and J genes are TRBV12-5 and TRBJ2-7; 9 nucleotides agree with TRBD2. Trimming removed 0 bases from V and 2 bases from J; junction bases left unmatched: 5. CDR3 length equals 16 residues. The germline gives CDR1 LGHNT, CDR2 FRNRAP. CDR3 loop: CASGLVSSGKPYEQYF. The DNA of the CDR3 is TGTGCTAGTGGTTTGGTATCTAGCGGGAAACCCTACGAGCAGTACTTC.

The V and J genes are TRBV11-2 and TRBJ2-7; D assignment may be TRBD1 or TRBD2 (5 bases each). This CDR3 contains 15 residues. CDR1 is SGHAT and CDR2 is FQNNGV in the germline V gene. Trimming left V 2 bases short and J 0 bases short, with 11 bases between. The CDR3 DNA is TGTGCCAGCAGCTTACACGGGGCGAGCTCCTACGAGCAGTACTTC. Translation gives CASSLHGASSYEQYF.

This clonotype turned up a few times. CDR3 DNA: TGCAGCGTTGAAGATCCCGGGGAGCAGTTCTTC. It encodes CSVEDPGEQFF. The rearrangement joins TRBV29-1 to TRBJ2-1; D is undetermined. The V and J ends lost 0 bases and 10 bases respectively, with 7 bases between them. Germline assignment: CDR1 SQVTM and CDR2 ANQGSEA. The CDR3 totals 11 residues.

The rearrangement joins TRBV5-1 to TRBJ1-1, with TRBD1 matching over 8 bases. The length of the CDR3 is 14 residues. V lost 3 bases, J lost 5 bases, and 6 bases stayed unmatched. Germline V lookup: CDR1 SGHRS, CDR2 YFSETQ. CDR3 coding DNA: TGCGCCAGCAGCTCTGGACAGGGCCGAACTGAAGCTTTCTTT. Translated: CASSSGQGRTEAFF.

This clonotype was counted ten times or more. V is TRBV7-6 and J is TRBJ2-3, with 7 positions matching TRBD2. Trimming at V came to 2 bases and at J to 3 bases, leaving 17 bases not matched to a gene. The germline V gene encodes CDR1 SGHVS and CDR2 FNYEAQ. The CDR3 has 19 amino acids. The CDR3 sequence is CASSLRPGNRGSPTDTQYF. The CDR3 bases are TGTGCCAGCAGCTTACGCCCGGGGAACCGCGGGAGCCCTACAGATACGCAGTATTTT. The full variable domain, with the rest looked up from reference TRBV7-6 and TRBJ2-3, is GAGVSQSPRYKVTKRGQDVALRCDPISGHVSLYWYRQALGQGPEFLTYFNYEAQQDKSGLPNDRFSAERPEGSISTLTIQRTEQRDSAMYRCASSLRPGNRGSPTDTQYFGPGTRLTVL.

CDR3 protein: CASSPESLAGVYEQYF. CDR3 nucleotides: TGTGCCAGCAGTCCGGAGAGTCTAGCGGGCGTCTACGAGCAGTACTTC. The rearrangement links TRBV6-2 or TRBV6-3 to TRBJ2-7; 8 nucleotides line up with TRBD2. CDR3 length equals 16 residues. The V and J ends lost 5 bases and 3 bases, in that order; junction bases with no gene match: 12. In germline, CDR1 is MNHEY, CDR2 SVGEGT.

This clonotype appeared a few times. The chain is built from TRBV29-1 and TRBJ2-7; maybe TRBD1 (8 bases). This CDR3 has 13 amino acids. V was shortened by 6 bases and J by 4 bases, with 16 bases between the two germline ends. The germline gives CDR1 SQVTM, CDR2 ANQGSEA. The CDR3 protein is CSVTGGGSYEQYF. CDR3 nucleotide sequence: TGCAGCGTAACAGGGGGAGGGTCATACGAGCAGTACTTC.

As DNA, the CDR3 is TGCAGTGCTAGAGCGGCAGGCTCTGGAAACACCATATATTTT. Translation: CSARAAGSGNTIYF. The V and J genes are TRBV20-1 and TRBJ1-3; D remains unclear. Per germline, CDR1 DFQATT and CDR2 SNEGSKA (reference sequence). With 1 base removed from V and 0 bases from J, the gap between germline ends came to 7 bases. The CDR3 is 14 amino acids.

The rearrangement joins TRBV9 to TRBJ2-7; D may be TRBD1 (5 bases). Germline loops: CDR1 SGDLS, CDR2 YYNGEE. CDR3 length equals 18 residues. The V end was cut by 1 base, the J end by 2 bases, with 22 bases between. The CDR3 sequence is CASSVTAGPAQGPYEQYF. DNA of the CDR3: TGTGCCAGCAGCGTAACGGCCGGCCCAGCGCAGGGCCCCTACGAGCAGTACTTC.

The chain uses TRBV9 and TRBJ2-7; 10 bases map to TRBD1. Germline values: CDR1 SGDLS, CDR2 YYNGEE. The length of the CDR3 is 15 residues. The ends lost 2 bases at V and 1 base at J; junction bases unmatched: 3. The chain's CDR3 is CASSVGDRGSYEQYF. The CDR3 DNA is TGTGCCAGCAGCGTGGGGGACAGGGGTTCCTACGAGCAGTACTTC.

Here the CDR3 reads CASSYPTSGYQETQYF. The CDR3 bases are TGTGCCAGCAGTTACCCGACTAGCGGCTACCAAGAGACCCAGTACTTC. The chain recombines TRBV6-5 with TRBJ2-5, with 9 bases fitting TRBD2. The germline gives CDR1 MNHEY, CDR2 SVGAGI. The junction had 4 bases not matched to a gene; V was cut back by 2 bases and J by 0 bases. There are 16 residues in the CDR3.

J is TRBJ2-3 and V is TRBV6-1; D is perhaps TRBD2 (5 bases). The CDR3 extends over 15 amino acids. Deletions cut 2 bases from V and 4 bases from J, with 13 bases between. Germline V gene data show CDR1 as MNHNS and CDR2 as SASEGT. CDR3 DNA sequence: TGTGCCAGCAGTGAATCGAGCACTAGATCAGATACGCAGTATTTT. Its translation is CASSESSTRSDTQYF.

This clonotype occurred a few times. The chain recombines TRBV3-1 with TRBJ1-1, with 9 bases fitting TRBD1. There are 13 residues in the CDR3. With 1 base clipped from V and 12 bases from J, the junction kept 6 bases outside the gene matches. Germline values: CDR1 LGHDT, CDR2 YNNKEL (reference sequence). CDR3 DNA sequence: TGTGCCAGCAGCCAAGGAACAGGGGGCGAGTCTTTCTTT. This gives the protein CASSQGTGGESFF.

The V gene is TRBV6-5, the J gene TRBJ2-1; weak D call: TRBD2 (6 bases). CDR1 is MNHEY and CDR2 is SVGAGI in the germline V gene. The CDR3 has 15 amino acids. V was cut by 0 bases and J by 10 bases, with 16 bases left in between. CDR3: CASSYSNAGMKEQFF. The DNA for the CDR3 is TGTGCCAGCAGTTACTCTAATGCGGGGATGAAGGAGCAGTTCTTC.

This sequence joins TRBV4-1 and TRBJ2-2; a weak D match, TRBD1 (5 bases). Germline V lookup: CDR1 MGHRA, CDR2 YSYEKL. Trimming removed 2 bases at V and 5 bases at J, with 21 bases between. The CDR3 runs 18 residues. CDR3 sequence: CASSQLPAGLSWTGELFF. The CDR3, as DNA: TGCGCCAGCAGCCAACTCCCGGCAGGGCTGTCGTGGACCGGGGAGCTGTTTTTT.